These 32 T cell receptor beta chains were sequenced from one sample in a study of blood T cell repertoires in COVID-19. The table came from immunoSEQ multiplex PCR; TCRdb's copy has only in-frame clones and leaves some out. This sample has about 140,000 clones, with about 89% found just once. Sequenced input: peripheral blood. The origin of the receptors is a man in his fifties with active COVID-19.

This clone came up once. This chain joins TRBV5-1 and TRBJ1-2, with TRBD1 matching over 11 bases. The length of the CDR3 is 18 residues. Losses at the gene ends were 0 bases for V and 0 bases for J; bases not matched to a gene: 7. Germline CDR1 SGHRS, CDR2 YFSETQ. CDR3 sequence reads: CASSLDPGTGGANYGYTF. The CDR3 DNA sequence: TGCGCCAGCAGCTTGGACCCCGGGACAGGGGGGGCTAACTATGGCTACACCTTC.

The CDR3 sequence is CASSFGLAGTLGEQFF. For the CDR3, the DNA is TGTGCCAGCAGCTTCGGACTAGCGGGGACCCTCGGTGAGCAGTTCTTC. The V gene is TRBV7-2, the J gene TRBJ2-1; TRBD2 aligns across 12 bases. Germline CDR1 and CDR2: SGHTA and FQGNSA. V was clipped by 3 bases and J by 9 bases; unmatched bases: 9. The CDR3 extends over 16 amino acids.

This chain connects TRBV12-3 or TRBV12-4 to TRBJ2-1, with D unclear. V lost 6 bases and J lost 7, with 7 bases in between. The CDR3 runs to 11 residues. The CDR3 here is CASRKANEQFF. CDR3 sequence (DNA): TGTGCCAGCAGGAAAGCGAATGAGCAGTTCTTC.

This clone was found once. The J gene is TRBJ2-3, the V gene TRBV18; no firm D call. The V end was cut by 5 bases, the J end by 2 bases, with 8 bases between. The germline V gene has CDR1 KGHSH and CDR2 LQKENI. CDR3 length: 13 residues. This CDR3 is CASSEANTDTQYF. The CDR3 DNA sequence: TGTGCCAGCTCAGAAGCGAACACAGATACGCAGTATTTT.

This clone has more than one count but fewer than ten. V gene TRBV30 combines with J gene TRBJ1-4; 7 bases line up with TRBD1. CDR3 length equals 14 residues. Trimming took 5 bases from V and 4 from J; bases not matched to a gene: 7. Germline-derived CDR1 and CDR2 are GTSNPN and SVGIG (reference sequence). The CDR3 bases are TGTGCCTGGGGTCGGGGACAGCGTAATGAAAAACTGTTTTTT. Protein sequence: CAWGRGQRNEKLFF.

The CDR3 loop is CASSLGARQTEAFF. DNA of the CDR3: TGTGCCAGCAGCTTAGGAGCCCGACAGACTGAAGCTTTCTTT. This sequence joins TRBV7-8 and TRBJ1-1, with D possibly being TRBD1 (5 bases). Trimming pared 1 base from V and 5 bases from J, leaving 11 bases between. The CDR3 covers 14 residues. Germline CDR1 and CDR2: SGHVS and FQNEAQ.

This chain links TRBV2 with TRBJ1-4; TRBD1 aligns across 8 bases. Germline values: CDR1 SNHLY, CDR2 FYNNEI. This CDR3 region has 15 residues. Trimming at V came to 5 bases and at J to 7 bases, leaving 9 bases not matched to a gene. The CDR3 coding sequence is TGTGCCAGCAGTAGAAATCAGGGGGCGGGTGAAAAACTGTTTTTT. It encodes CASSRNQGAGEKLFF.

J is TRBJ1-3 and V is TRBV18, with 12 bases fitting TRBD1. V trimming: 4 bases; J trimming: 0 bases; junction bases outside the gene matches: 10. This CDR3 region has 19 residues. Germline values: CDR1 KGHSH, CDR2 LQKENI. The CDR3 spells CASSLRGTGGQSSGNTIYF. The CDR3, as DNA: TGTGCCAGCTCACTCCGCGGGACAGGGGGCCAGAGCTCTGGAAACACCATATATTTT.

This chain links TRBV15 with TRBJ2-5; no clear D. Trimming pared 0 bases from V and 6 bases from J, leaving 8 bases between. Germline CDR1 LNHNV, CDR2 YYDKDF (reference sequence). This CDR3 is 13 amino acids long. The CDR3 loop reads CATSRDSYQTQYF. The DNA of the CDR3 is TGTGCCACCAGCAGAGACTCCTACCAGACCCAGTACTTC. Full variable domain (rest looked up from reference TRBV15 and TRBJ2-5): DAMVIQNPRYQVTQFGKPVTLSCSQTLNHNVMYWYQQKSSQAPKLLFHYYDKDFNNEADTPDNFQSRRPNTSFCFLDIRSPGLGDTAMYLCATSRDSYQTQYFGPGTRLLVL.

The chain joins TRBV6-5 to TRBJ2-5, with 8 nucleotides matching TRBD1. J was trimmed by 6 bases and V by 5 bases; bases with no gene match: 8. This CDR3 region has 14 residues. Per the germline V gene, CDR1 is MNHEY and CDR2 is SVGAGI. CDR3 sequence: CASSTTDRAKTQYF. CDR3 bases: TGTGCCAGCAGTACGACGGACAGGGCGAAGACCCAGTACTTC.

In this sample, this clone turned up a few times. The genes are TRBV5-1 and TRBJ1-3; no reliable D call. The V gene's germline CDR1 is SGHRS and CDR2 YFSETQ. Trimming cost V 3 bases and J 0 bases, with 4 bases left between them. The CDR3 loop spans 13 amino acids. The CDR3 DNA reads TGCGCCAGCAGCTCTTTCTCTGGAAACACCATATATTTT. Its protein product is CASSSFSGNTIYF.

The chain combines TRBV12-3 or TRBV12-4 with TRBJ1-1, with 7 positions matching TRBD1. V was clipped by 3 bases and J by 12 bases; unmatched bases: 10. The CDR3 has 13 residues. The DNA of the CDR3 is TGTGCCAGCAGTTTTTTGCAGGGGGATAGGACTTTCTTT. Its translation is CASSFLQGDRTFF.

This chain uses TRBV27 with TRBJ2-6; D is unresolved. The V gene's germline CDR1 is MNHEY and CDR2 SMNVEV (reference sequence). With 5 bases removed from V and 0 bases from J, the gap between germline ends came to 11 bases. The CDR3 contains 16 residues. CDR3 nucleotide sequence: TGTGCCAGCAGTCCATGGGCCATCTCTGGGGCCAACGTCCTGACTTTC. The encoded protein is CASSPWAISGANVLTF.

The V call is TRBV30, the J call TRBJ1-3, with no clear D. CDR1 GTSNPN and CDR2 SVGIG come from the germline V gene (reference sequence). V lost 0 bases, J lost 0 bases, and 12 bases lay in between. The CDR3 spans 16 residues. Here the CDR3 reads CAWSVRRSYSGNTIYF. The DNA of the CDR3 is TGTGCCTGGAGTGTACGAAGGAGTTACTCTGGAAACACCATATATTTT.

V gene TRBV12-3 or TRBV12-4 combines with J gene TRBJ1-3; D gene ambiguous. Trimming took 3 bases from V and 0 from J, leaving 3 bases between them. The CDR3 is 13 residues long. CDR3 nucleotide sequence: TGTGCCAGCAGTTTCGGCTCTGGAAACACCATATATTTT. Translation gives CASSFGSGNTIYF.

The J gene is TRBJ2-1, the V gene TRBV6-4, with D possibly being TRBD2 (6 bases). Trimming removed 4 bases from V and 6 bases from J, with 16 bases in between. This CDR3 has 15 residues. Germline V gene data show CDR1 as MRHNA and CDR2 as SNTAGT. In nucleotides, the CDR3 is TGTGCCAGCAGTGTCGGTGACTGGCGGGGCAATGAGCAGTTCTTC. It translates to CASSVGDWRGNEQFF.

The gene calls are TRBV6-4 and TRBJ2-3; D possibly corresponds to TRBD2 (5 bases). The CDR3 consists of 15 residues. The germline CDR1 and CDR2 sequences are MRHNA and SNTAGT. V was clipped by 5 bases and J by 2 bases, with 14 bases between them. CDR3 nucleotides: TGTGCCAGCAGTCACACTGAGGGCATCACAGATACGCAGTATTTT. This codes for CASSHTEGITDTQYF.

The CDR3 reads CASSLGPGGATDTQYF. In DNA, the CDR3 is TGTGCCAGCAGCTTGGGACCCGGGGGGGCTACAGATACGCAGTATTTT. V gene TRBV5-4 combines with J gene TRBJ2-3; 8 bases are a match to TRBD2. CDR3 length: 16 amino acids. Per germline, CDR1 SGHNT and CDR2 YYREEE (reference sequence). The V gene end was trimmed by 0 bases and the J gene end by 3 bases; junction bases not matched to a gene: 6. Looking up the rest from reference TRBV5-4 and TRBJ2-3 gives the full variable domain: ETGVTQSPTHLIKTRGQQVTLRCSSQSGHNTVSWYQQALGQGPQFIFQYYREEENGRGNFPPRFSGLQFPNYSSELNVNALELDDSALYLCASSLGPGGATDTQYFGPGTRLTVL.

The V call is TRBV7-6, the J call TRBJ2-5, with TRBD1 matching 7 bases. The V gene end was trimmed by 0 bases and the J gene end by 4 bases; junction bases not matched to a gene: 5. The CDR3 totals 15 residues. Germline V CDR1 and CDR2: SGHVS, FNYEAQ. CDR3 DNA: TGTGCCAGCAGCTTAGCCTCGACAGGGAGAGAGACCCAGTACTTC. Translated: CASSLASTGRETQYF. The full variable domain, rest sourced from reference TRBV7-6 and TRBJ2-5, is GAGVSQSPRYKVTKRGQDVALRCDPISGHVSLYWYRQALGQGPEFLTYFNYEAQQDKSGLPNDRFSAERPEGSISTLTIQRTEQRDSAMYRCASSLASTGRETQYFGPGTRLLVL.

This chain joins TRBV27 and TRBJ2-4; possibly TRBD1 for D (6 bases). Germline V gene lookup returns CDR1 MNHEY and CDR2 SMNVEV (reference sequence). V was trimmed by 3 bases and J by 12 bases, leaving 18 bases between them. The CDR3 sequence is 14 residues long. CDR3 loop: CASSLDALLGAQYF. The CDR3 DNA reads as TGTGCCAGCAGTTTGGACGCGTTACTGGGGGCTCAGTACTTC.

Here the CDR3 reads CASERVDTRKFNTGELFF. For the CDR3, the DNA is TGTGCCAGCGAACGTGTGGACACCCGAAAATTTAACACCGGGGAGCTGTTTTTT. The chain joins TRBV9 to TRBJ2-2; tentative D call: TRBD1 (5 bases). V was cut by 7 bases and J by 2 bases, with 24 bases left in between. The germline V gene encodes CDR1 SGDLS and CDR2 YYNGEE. The CDR3 has 18 residues.

CDR3 coding DNA: TGTGCCAGCAGCCTAGCGGGGGGGTATACAGATACGCAGTATTTT. This codes for CASSLAGGYTDTQYF. V and J are TRBV3-1 (or the pseudogene TRBV3-2) and TRBJ2-3; 11 bases are a match to TRBD2. Germline V gene lookup returns CDR1 LGHDT and CDR2 YNNKEL (reference sequence). This CDR3 is built from 15 residues. J gave up 3 bases and V 4 bases, and 3 bases lay outside the gene matches.

This clone was picked up one time. The chain uses TRBV4-2 and TRBJ1-1; D not certain. Looked up from germline, CDR1 is LGHNA and CDR2 is YNFKEQ. This CDR3 region has 14 residues. Trimming shortened V by 0 bases and J by 10 bases, and 15 bases separated the two germline ends. CDR3 in amino acids: CASSQDGGRRLAFF. CDR3 DNA: TGTGCCAGCAGCCAAGATGGAGGGAGGCGCTTAGCTTTCTTT.

The rearrangement links TRBV4-1 to TRBJ2-2; D not resolved. CDR3 length equals 14 residues. CDR1 and CDR2 from the germline V gene are MGHRA and YSYEKL. Trimming removed 7 bases from V and 3 bases from J, with 12 bases in between. The CDR3 protein is CASTVGPYTGELFF. The DNA of the CDR3 is TGCGCCAGCACCGTTGGGCCATACACCGGGGAGCTGTTTTTT.

This chain connects TRBV7-7 to TRBJ2-2; perhaps TRBD1 as D (5 bases). V dropped 6 bases and J dropped 1 base, with 9 bases sitting between them. CDR1 SSHAT and CDR2 FNYEAQ come from the germline V gene (reference sequence). The CDR3 has 14 residues. The CDR3 DNA reads TGTGCCAGCAGGCGAACAGGGAACACCGGGGAGCTGTTTTTT. This translates into CASRRTGNTGELFF.

CDR3 region: CASSLFQGNTDTQYF. The CDR3, as DNA: TGTGCCAGCAGTTTATTCCAGGGGAACACAGATACGCAGTATTTT. This chain links TRBV28 with TRBJ2-3, with D perhaps TRBD1 (6 bases). Germline V gene lookup returns CDR1 MDHEN and CDR2 SYDVKM. V was shortened by 1 base and J by 2 bases, with 10 bases between the two germline ends. The CDR3 loop spans 15 amino acids.

The chain couples TRBV21-1 to TRBJ1-3; the table's D call TRBD1 went unverified against the DNA. TRBV21-1 counts as a pseudogene. The CDR3 is 17 residues long. This CDR3 reads CASSYRDREGTGNTIYF. The CDR3 bases are TGTGCCAGCAGCTACCGGGACAGGGAGGGTACTGGAAACACCATATATTTT.

The gene calls are TRBV19 and TRBJ1-1; 8 positions agree with TRBD1. CDR1 is LNHDA, CDR2 SQIVND, per germline (reference sequence). The length of the CDR3 is 15 residues. After removal of 7 bases from V and 4 bases from J, the junction contained 11 bases not matched to a gene. The CDR3 coding sequence is TGTGCCAGTACCGTGACAGGGGCGAGAGGCACTGAAGCTTTCTTT. Its protein is CASTVTGARGTEAFF. The whole variable domain, filled in from reference TRBV19 and TRBJ1-1, reads DGGITQSPKYLFRKEGQNVTLSCEQNLNHDAMYWYRQDPGQGLRLIYYSQIVNDFQKGDIAEGYSVSREKKESFPLTVTSAQKNPTAFYLCASTVTGARGTEAFFGQGTRLTVV.

The chain is built from TRBV5-8 and TRBJ2-7; 7 nucleotides agree with TRBD1. J lost 0 bases, V lost 3 bases, and 9 bases had no gene match. Germline V gene lookup returns CDR1 SGHTS and CDR2 YDEGEE. The CDR3 has 16 residues. CDR3 nucleotides: TGTGCCAGCAGCTCCTCTGACAGGGTCAACTCCTACGAGCAGTACTTC. Translating it yields CASSSSDRVNSYEQYF. Together with reference TRBV5-8 and TRBJ2-7, the CDR3 gives the full variable domain: EAGVTQSPTHLIKTRGQQATLRCSPISGHTSVYWYQQALGLGLQFLLWYDEGEERNRGNFPPRFSGRQFPNYSSELNVNALELEDSALYLCASSSSDRVNSYEQYFGPGTRLTVT.

This clone came up a few times. This chain links TRBV6-4 with TRBJ2-7; 7 nucleotides agree with TRBD2. V gave up 7 bases and J gave up 0 bases; unmatched junction bases: 9. The CDR3 has 15 amino acids. Germline loops: CDR1 MRHNA, CDR2 SNTAGT. The CDR3: CASTETSLSSYEQYF. The CDR3, as DNA: TGTGCCAGCACCGAGACTAGCCTGAGCTCCTACGAGCAGTACTTC.

This clone was seen a single time. Other DNA variants within this sample encode the same CDR3. This sequence joins TRBV7-2 and TRBJ2-3; D gene ambiguous. The V end lost 2 bases, the J end lost 2 bases, and 2 bases lay between the germline ends. Germline lookup yields CDR1 SGHTA and CDR2 FQGNSA. The CDR3 loop spans 12 amino acids. In nucleotides, the CDR3 is TGTGCCAGCAGCTTATACACAGATACGCAGTATTTT. This translates into CASSLYTDTQYF. Based on the CDR3 plus reference TRBV7-2 and TRBJ2-3, the full variable domain is GAGVSQSPSNKVTEKGKDVELRCDPISGHTALYWYRQSLGQGLEFLIYFQGNSAPDKSGLPSDRFSAERTGGSVSTLTIQRTQQEDSAVYLCASSLYTDTQYFGPGTRLTVL.

V and J are TRBV18 and TRBJ2-4, with D hard to call. This CDR3 has 16 amino acids. Germline V lookup: CDR1 KGHSH, CDR2 LQKENI. Trimming removed 0 bases from V and 3 bases from J, with 12 bases in between. CDR3: CASSPPVVSSKNIQYF. In nucleotides, the CDR3 is TGTGCCAGCTCACCACCGGTCGTCTCCAGCAAAAACATTCAGTACTTC. Together with reference TRBV18 and TRBJ2-4, the CDR3 gives the full variable domain: NAGVMQNPRHLVRRRGQEARLRCSPMKGHSHVYWYRQLPEEGLKFMVYLQKENIIDESGMPKERFSAEFPKEGPSILRIQQVVRGDSAAYFCASSPPVVSSKNIQYFGAGTRLSVL.